The sample holds a few counts of the clone carrying this T cell receptor beta chain. Its antigen is still unknown. The sample belongs to a study of T-cell memory formation after mild COVID-19. The overall study: Largely, the TCR clusters proved donor specific. Findings and caveats of the study: The study found contracting CD4+ clones mainly in CM and EM and contracting CD8+ clones in EMRA. Pre-infection memory showed some responding clones, and this suggested that cross-reactive memory joined. Contracting clones from day 15 to 85 had balanced CD4/CD8; later expanders favoured CD4+.

Each CDR3 protein is one row after TCRdb ran MiXCR on the 5' RACE reads. The data contain hundreds of thousands of distinct CDR3 sequences, over 15% of them singletons. The CDR3 sequence is 15 residues long. V gave up 5 bases and J gave up 5 bases; unmatched junction bases: 11. The source of this sequence is an adult woman who had mild COVID-19 (a few samples of this study predate the infection). Cell type and time point are not known. The chain couples TRBV12-3 or TRBV12-4 to TRBJ2-7; the match to TRBD1 covers 8 bases. Sequences were obtained from PBMCs or a T cell subset sorted from them (not recorded which). The CDR3 is CASSPGGHGLDEQYF. The CDR3, as DNA: TGTGCCAGCAGTCCAGGGGGCCACGGACTGGACGAGCAGTACTTC.